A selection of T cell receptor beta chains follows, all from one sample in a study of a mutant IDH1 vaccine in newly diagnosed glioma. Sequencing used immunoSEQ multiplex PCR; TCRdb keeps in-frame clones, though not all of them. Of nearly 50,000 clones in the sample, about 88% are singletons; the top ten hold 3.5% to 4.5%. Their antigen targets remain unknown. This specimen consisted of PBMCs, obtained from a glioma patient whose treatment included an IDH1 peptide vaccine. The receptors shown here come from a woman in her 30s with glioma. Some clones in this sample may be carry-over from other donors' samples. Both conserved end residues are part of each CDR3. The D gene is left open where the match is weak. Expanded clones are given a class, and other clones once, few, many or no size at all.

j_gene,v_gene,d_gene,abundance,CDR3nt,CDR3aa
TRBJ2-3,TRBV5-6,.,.,TGTGCCAGCAGCCCCTTTGGGGGTTCCACAGATACGCAGTATTTT,CASSPFGGSTDTQYF
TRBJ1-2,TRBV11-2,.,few,TGTGCCAGCAGCTTAAAGGGGGGCCGAGGAGGCTACACCTTC,CASSLKGGRGGYTF
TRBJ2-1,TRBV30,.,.,TGTGCCTGGAGTGGGGGTAGCTCCTACAATGAGCAGTTCTTC,CAWSGGSSYNEQFF
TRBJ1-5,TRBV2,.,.,TGTGCCAGCCGCCGGGGTGGGGCCGGGCAGCCCCAGCATTTT,CASRRGGAGQPQHF
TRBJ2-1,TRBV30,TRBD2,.,TGTGCCTGGAGTGTCGGACTAGCGGGCCTCAATGAGCAGTTCTTC,CAWSVGLAGLNEQFF
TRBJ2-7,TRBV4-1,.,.,TGCGCCAGCAGCCAAGATGAAGGGGGGACTCTACCCTACGAGCAGTACTTC,CASSQDEGGTLPYEQYF
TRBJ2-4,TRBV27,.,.,TGTGCCAGCCGCCGGGCAGGGGAAGCCAAAAACATTCAGTACTTC,CASRRAGEAKNIQYF
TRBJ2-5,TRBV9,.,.,TGTGCCACCCTTGGTAGCGAGACCCAGTACTTC,CATLGSETQYF
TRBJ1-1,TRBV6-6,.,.,TGTGCCAGCAGTTACGGACAGCTGAACACTGAAGCTTTCTTT,CASSYGQLNTEAFF
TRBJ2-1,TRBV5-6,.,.,TGTGCCAGCAGCTTGGGAGGGACAACTGAGCAGTTCTTC,CASSLGGTTEQFF
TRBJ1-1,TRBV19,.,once,TGTGCCAGTAGTATCTATGCCGACAGTGCAGGTGAAGCTTTCTTT,CASSIYADSAGEAFF
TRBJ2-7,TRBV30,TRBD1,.,TGTGCCTGGAGCGCCGGGACAGGGGGCGACGAGCAGTACTTC,CAWSAGTGGDEQYF
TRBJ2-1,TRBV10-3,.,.,TGTGCCATCAGTGAACTCCGCAATGAGCAGTTCTTC,CAISELRNEQFF
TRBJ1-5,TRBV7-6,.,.,TGTGCCAGCAGCTTAGCGCGTGCGAGCCAGCCCCAGCATTTT,CASSLARASQPQHF